This entry is about one TCR beta chain. It was autoimmune disease history or systemic immunosuppression that excluded patients. The data stem from a study of OX40 agonist ivuxolimab in advanced cancers. TCRdb keeps only in-frame clones here, not all; method: immunoSEQ multiplex PCR. The sample includes tens of thousands of clones, approximately 86% seen only once; the top ten take about 15%. Germline lookup yields CDR1 MNHEY and CDR2 SVGAGI. V was cut by 5 bases and J by 0 bases, with 11 bases left in between. The CDR3 consists of 15 residues. This clonotype originated in an adult with an advanced solid tumor such as melanoma, head and neck, liver or kidney cancer. Source: CD4+ or CD8+ T cells sorted from blood, taken in a trial of the OX40 agonist ivuxolimab. This chain connects TRBV6-5 to TRBJ2-1, with D possibly matching TRBD2 (5 bases). Here the CDR3 reads CASSLGVSSYNEQFF. The CDR3 DNA reads as TGTGCCAGCAGTCTCGGGGTCTCCTCCTACAATGAGCAGTTCTTC.